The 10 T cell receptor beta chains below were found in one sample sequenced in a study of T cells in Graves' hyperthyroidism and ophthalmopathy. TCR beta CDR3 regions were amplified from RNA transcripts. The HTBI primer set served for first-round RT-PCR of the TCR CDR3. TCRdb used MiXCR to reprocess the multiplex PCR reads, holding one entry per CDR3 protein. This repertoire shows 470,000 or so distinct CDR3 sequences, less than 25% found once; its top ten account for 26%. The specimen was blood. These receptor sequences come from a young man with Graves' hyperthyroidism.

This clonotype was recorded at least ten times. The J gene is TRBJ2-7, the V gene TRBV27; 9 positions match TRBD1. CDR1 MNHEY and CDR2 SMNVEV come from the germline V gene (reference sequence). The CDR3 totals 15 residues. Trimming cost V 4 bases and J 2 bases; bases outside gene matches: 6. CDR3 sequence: CASSYGTGITYEQYF. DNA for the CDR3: TGTGCCAGCAGTTACGGGACAGGGATCACCTACGAGCAGTACTTC.

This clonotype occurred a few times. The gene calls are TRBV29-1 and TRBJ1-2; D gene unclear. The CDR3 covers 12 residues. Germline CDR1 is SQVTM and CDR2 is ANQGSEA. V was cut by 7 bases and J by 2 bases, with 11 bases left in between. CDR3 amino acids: CSGLTANYGYTF. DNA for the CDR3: TGCAGCGGCCTCACTGCGAACTATGGCTACACCTTC. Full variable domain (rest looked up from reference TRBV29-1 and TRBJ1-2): SAVISQKPSRDICQRGTSLTIQCQVDSQVTMMFWYRQQPGQSLTLIATANQGSEATYESGFVIDKFPISRPNLTFSTLTVSNMSPEDSSIYLCSGLTANYGYTFGSGTRLTVV.

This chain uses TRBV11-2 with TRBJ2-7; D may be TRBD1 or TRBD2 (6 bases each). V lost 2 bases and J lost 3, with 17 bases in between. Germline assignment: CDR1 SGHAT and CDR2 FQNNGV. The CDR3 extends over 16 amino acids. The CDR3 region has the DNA TGTGCCAGCAGCTTACCCCTCCTGGGGGGCGGCTACGAGCAGTACTTC. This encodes CASSLPLLGGGYEQYF.

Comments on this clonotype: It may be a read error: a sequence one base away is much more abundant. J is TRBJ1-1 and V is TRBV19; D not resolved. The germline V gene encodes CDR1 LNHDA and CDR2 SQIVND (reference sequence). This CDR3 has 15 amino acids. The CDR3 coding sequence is TGTGCCACTAGTATCCGTAGGGAGATGTTGTACGAAGCTTTCTTT. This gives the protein CATSIRREMLYEAFF.

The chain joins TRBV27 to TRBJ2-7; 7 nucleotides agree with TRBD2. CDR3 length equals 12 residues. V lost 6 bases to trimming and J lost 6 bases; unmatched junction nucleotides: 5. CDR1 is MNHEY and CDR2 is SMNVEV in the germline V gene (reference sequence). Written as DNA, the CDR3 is TGTGCCAGCAGGCGCCCGGGAGGCGAGCAGTACTTC. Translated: CASRRPGGEQYF.

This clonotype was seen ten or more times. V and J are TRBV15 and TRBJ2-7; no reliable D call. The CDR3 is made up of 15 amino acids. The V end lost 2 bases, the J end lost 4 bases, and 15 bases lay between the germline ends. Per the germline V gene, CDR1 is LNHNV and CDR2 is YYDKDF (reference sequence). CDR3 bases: TGTGCCACCAGCAGAACGAGTGAGGTTGGGTACGAGCAGTACTTC. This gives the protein CATSRTSEVGYEQYF.

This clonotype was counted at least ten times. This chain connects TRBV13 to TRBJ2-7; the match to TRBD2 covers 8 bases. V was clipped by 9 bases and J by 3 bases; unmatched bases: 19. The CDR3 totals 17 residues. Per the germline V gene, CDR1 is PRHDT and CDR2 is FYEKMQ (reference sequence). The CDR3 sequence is CARPPSKGAGVHYEQYF. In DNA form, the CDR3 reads TGTGCCAGGCCCCCCAGTAAAGGAGCGGGGGTTCACTACGAGCAGTACTTC. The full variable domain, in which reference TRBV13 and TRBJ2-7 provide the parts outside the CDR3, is AAGVIQSPRHLIKEKRETATLKCYPIPRHDTVYWYQQGPGQDPQFLISFYEKMQSDKGSIPDRFSAQQFSDYHSELNMSSLELGDSALYFCARPPSKGAGVHYEQYFGPGTRLTVT.

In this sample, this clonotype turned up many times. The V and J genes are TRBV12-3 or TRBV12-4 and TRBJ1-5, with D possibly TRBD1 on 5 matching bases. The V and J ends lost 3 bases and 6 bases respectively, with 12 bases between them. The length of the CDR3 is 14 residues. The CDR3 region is CASSFIGASQPQHF. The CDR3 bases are TGTGCCAGCAGTTTCATCGGGGCGAGTCAGCCCCAGCATTTT.

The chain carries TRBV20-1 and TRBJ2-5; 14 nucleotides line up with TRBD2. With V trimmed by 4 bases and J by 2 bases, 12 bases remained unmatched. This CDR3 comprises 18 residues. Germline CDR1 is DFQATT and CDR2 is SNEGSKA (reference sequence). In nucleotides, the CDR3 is TGCAGTGCTATTAACGGACTAGCGGGGGGCCGAAGGCAAGAGACCCAGTACTTC. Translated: CSAINGLAGGRRQETQYF.

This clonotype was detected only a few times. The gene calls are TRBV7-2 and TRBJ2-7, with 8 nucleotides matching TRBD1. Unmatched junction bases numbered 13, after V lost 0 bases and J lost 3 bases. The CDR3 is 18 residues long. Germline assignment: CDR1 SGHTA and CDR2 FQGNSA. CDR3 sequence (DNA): TGTGCCAGCAGCTTAGCCTGGTCGGCCGGGACAGGCGTCTACGAGCAGTACTTC. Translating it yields CASSLAWSAGTGVYEQYF.